This T cell receptor (beta chain) was retrieved from a study of T-cell memory formation after mild COVID-19. CDR3 size: 16 residues. Germline values: CDR1 PRHDT, CDR2 FYEKMQ (reference sequence). Germline trimming cut 4 bases from V and 9 bases from J; bases unmatched to any gene: 14. Each CDR3 protein gets one entry after TCRdb re-called the 5' RACE reads with MiXCR. The repertoire holds 560,000 or so distinct CDR3 sequences, with 15% to 20% as singletons. The source is an adult woman who had mild COVID-19 (a few samples of this study predate the infection). Cell type and time point are not known. The chain combines TRBV13 with TRBJ2-1, with TRBD1 matching 8 bases. Material: PBMCs or a T cell subset sorted from them (not recorded which). CDR3 amino acids: CASSSTSGTGSSEQFF. Written as DNA, the CDR3 is TGTGCCAGCAGCTCAACCTCCGGGACAGGCTCGAGTGAGCAGTTCTTC.